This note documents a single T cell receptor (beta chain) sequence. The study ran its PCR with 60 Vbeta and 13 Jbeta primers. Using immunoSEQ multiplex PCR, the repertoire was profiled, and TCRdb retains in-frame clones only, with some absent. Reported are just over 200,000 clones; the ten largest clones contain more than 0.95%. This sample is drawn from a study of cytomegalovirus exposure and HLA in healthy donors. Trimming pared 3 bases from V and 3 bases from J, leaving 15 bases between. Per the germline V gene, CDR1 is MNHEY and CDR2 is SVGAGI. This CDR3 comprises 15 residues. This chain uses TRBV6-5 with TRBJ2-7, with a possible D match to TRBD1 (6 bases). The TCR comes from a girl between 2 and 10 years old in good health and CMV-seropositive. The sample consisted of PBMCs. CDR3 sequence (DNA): TGTGCCAGCAGTTATTCCGCCCAGGGGAACTACGAGCAGTACTTC. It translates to CASSYSAQGNYEQYF.